This TCR beta chain was recovered during a study of cytomegalovirus exposure and HLA in healthy donors. Study observations and caveats: Reportedly, fewer N-insertions than the approximately 610-donor mean appeared in an Asian-associated ancestry cluster in a later analysis. Generally TCR sequences proved uncommon, though certain public TCRs appeared in numerous donors. For presence/absence analyses, sequencing depth was assumed to be roughly uniform across donors. Information on immune exposure was restricted to one variable (CMV serostatus).

The germline V gene has CDR1 MNHNY and CDR2 SVGAGI (reference sequence). The CDR3 loop spans 16 amino acids. Turning to this clone: What it binds is unknown.

60 Vbeta and 13 Jbeta primers were used in PCR. TCRdb's table, derived via immunoSEQ multiplex PCR, lists solely in-frame clones and lacks some. The data contain about 88,000 clones, more than 80% of them singletons. Source material: PBMCs. This chain joins TRBV6-6 and TRBJ2-5; 8 nucleotides match TRBD1. Matching the DNA end better, TRBJ2-7 makes the J call doubtful. The clonotype was recovered from a man between 18 and 35 years old in good health and CMV-seronegative. This CDR3 reads CASSLHGGQGRSEQYF. DNA of the CDR3: TGTGCCAGCAGTTTACACGGCGGACAGGGTCGCAGCGAGCAGTACTTC.